One sample yielded the 18 T cell receptor beta chains listed below, sequenced in a study of shared clonotypes between healthy human individuals. Here immunoSEQ multiplex PCR was the method, and the copy in TCRdb shows in-frame clones only, minus some. Here the sample spans 2,500,000 or so clones, approximately 93% being singletons. The specimen was naive CD4+ T cells from PBMCs. Sample subset: CD45RA+ positively selected. These receptors were collected from a man aged 18 to 30 in good health. Some clones in this sample may be carry-over from other donors' samples.

This clone was detected once. The rearrangement joins TRBV28 to TRBJ2-5; TRBD2 matches at 8 bases. There are 15 residues in the CDR3. V shed 6 bases, J shed 5 bases, and the junction held 11 bases outside the gene matches. CDR1 and CDR2 (germline): MDHEN, SYDVKM. Here the CDR3 reads CASRPGGGRRETQYF. In DNA, the CDR3 is TGTGCCAGCAGGCCGGGGGGCGGGAGGCGGGAGACCCAGTACTTC.

The gene calls are TRBV5-1 and TRBJ1-1; the match to TRBD1 covers 7 bases. Looked up from germline, CDR1 is SGHRS and CDR2 is YFSETQ. The CDR3 length is 13 residues. With 5 bases clipped from V and 1 base from J, the junction kept 2 bases outside the gene matches. The DNA of the CDR3 is TGCGCCAGCAGGGGACAGCGGAACACTGAAGCTTTCTTT. It is translated as CASRGQRNTEAFF. The variable domain in full, completed from reference TRBV5-1 and TRBJ1-1, reads KAGVTQTPRYLIKTRGQQVTLSCSPISGHRSVSWYQQTPGQGLQFLFEYFSETQRNKGNFPGRFSGRQFSNSRSEMNVSTLELGDSALYLCASRGQRNTEAFFGQGTRLTVV.

J is TRBJ1-1 and V is TRBV18; D call uncertain. Germline CDR1 reads KGHSH; CDR2 reads LQKENI. The V gene lost 0 bases and the J gene lost 5 bases, with 10 bases spanning the gap. CDR3 size: 14 residues. DNA of the CDR3: TGTGCCAGCTCACCACCGACGGGGAGGACTGAAGCTTTCTTT. Residues: CASSPPTGRTEAFF.

As to this clone: Other DNA sequences in the same sample also yield this CDR3. In DNA form, the CDR3 reads TGCAGCGTGGGTATGGGGTTGAACACTGAAGCTTTCTTT. Its translation is CSVGMGLNTEAFF. The genes are TRBV29-1 and TRBJ1-1; D is undetermined. Germline V gene lookup returns CDR1 SQVTM and CDR2 ANQGSEA. The V and J ends lost 6 bases and 0 bases respectively, with 11 bases between them. This CDR3 contains 13 residues.

The gene calls are TRBV28 and TRBJ1-3; D is undetermined. This CDR3 has 15 amino acids. Trimming removed 4 bases at V and 1 base at J, with 11 bases between. Germline CDR1 reads MDHEN; CDR2 reads SYDVKM. The CDR3 here is CASSSPVMSGNTIYF. The CDR3 DNA follows: TGTGCCAGCAGTTCCCCAGTGATGTCTGGAAACACCATATATTTT.

J is TRBJ2-2 and V is TRBV9; TRBD2 agrees at 9 bases. The CDR3 loop spans 16 amino acids. The J segment lost 5 bases and the V segment lost 3 bases, leaving 8 bases of the junction unmatched. CDR1 and CDR2 from the germline V gene are SGDLS and YYNGEE. CDR3 nucleotide sequence: TGTGCCAGCAGCGCCACCACTAGCGGGTTAACCGGGGAGCTGTTTTTT. Translation: CASSATTSGLTGELFF.

The V call is TRBV30, the J call TRBJ2-5; the D gene is possibly TRBD1 (5 bases). The J call may be in error: the DNA end matches TRBJ2-7 better. The CDR3 has 12 amino acids. Germline CDR1 reads GTSNPN; CDR2 reads SVGIG (reference sequence). The CDR3 reads CGLGSGTYEQYF. The CDR3 nucleotides read TGTGGTCTGGGCTCAGGGACCTACGAGCAGTACTTC.

This chain uses TRBV5-1 with TRBJ1-2; 12 positions agree with TRBD1. Unmatched junction bases numbered 9, after V lost 4 bases and J lost 5 bases. The CDR3 consists of 16 residues. In germline, CDR1 is SGHRS, CDR2 YFSETQ. Here the CDR3 DNA reads TGCGCCAGCAGCCAGGGACAGGGGGCGGTAGGGTATGGCTACACCTTC. Amino acids: CASSQGQGAVGYGYTF.

This sequence joins TRBV5-1 and TRBJ1-5; tentative D call: TRBD1 (5 bases). CDR3 length: 14 residues. Germline CDR1 SGHRS, CDR2 YFSETQ. The V end was cut by 0 bases, the J end by 7 bases, with 11 bases between. CDR3 sequence reads: CASSLGEGLQPQHF. The CDR3 DNA sequence: TGCGCCAGCAGCTTGGGAGAGGGGTTACAGCCCCAGCATTTT.

The chain carries TRBV7-2 and TRBJ2-7; D remains ambiguous. The CDR3 sequence is 11 residues long. V dropped 6 bases and J dropped 3 bases, with 6 bases sitting between them. Germline V gene data show CDR1 as SGHTA and CDR2 as FQGNSA. CDR3 sequence reads: CASRINYEQYF. The CDR3 region has the DNA TGTGCCAGCAGGATAAACTACGAGCAGTACTTC.

The V call is TRBV4-1, the J call TRBJ1-2; D ambiguous. The CDR3 has 16 residues. CDR1 is MGHRA, CDR2 YSYEKL, per germline. V shed 2 bases and J shed 4 bases, with 17 bases lying between them. The CDR3 coding sequence is TGCGCCAGCAGCCAACCGGGATCCAACCAGTCCTATGGCTACACCTTC. Its translation is CASSQPGSNQSYGYTF.

The chain recombines TRBV29-1 with TRBJ1-2, with a possible D match to TRBD1 (5 bases). Germline loops: CDR1 SQVTM, CDR2 ANQGSEA. V was shortened by 4 bases and J by 0 bases, with 12 bases between the two germline ends. The CDR3 totals 14 residues. CDR3 protein: CSVARDGANYGYTF. CDR3 coding DNA: TGCAGCGTTGCCAGGGATGGGGCTAACTATGGCTACACCTTC.

The gene calls are TRBV19 and TRBJ1-5; D gene unclear. Germline-derived CDR1 and CDR2 are LNHDA and SQIVND (reference sequence). The ends were cut back, 2 bases at V and 1 base at J, with 3 bases in the middle. The length of the CDR3 is 13 residues. This CDR3 is CASSIQSNQPQHF. DNA of the CDR3: TGTGCCAGTAGTATACAGAGCAATCAGCCCCAGCATTTT. The entire variable domain, with the rest obtained from reference TRBV19 and TRBJ1-5, is as follows: DGGITQSPKYLFRKEGQNVTLSCEQNLNHDAMYWYRQDPGQGLRLIYYSQIVNDFQKGDIAEGYSVSREKKESFPLTVTSAQKNPTAFYLCASSIQSNQPQHFGDGTRLSIL.

The genes are TRBV15 and TRBJ1-5, with 7 bases identical to TRBD1. This CDR3 comprises 15 residues. From germline, CDR1 is LNHNV and CDR2 YYDKDF (reference sequence). V trimming: 3 bases; J trimming: 0 bases; junction bases outside the gene matches: 2. CDR3 DNA sequence: TGTGCCACCAGCAGGGGGACAGCTAGCAATCAGCCCCAGCATTTT. This gives the protein CATSRGTASNQPQHF.

This chain joins TRBV7-7 and TRBJ2-2; D gene uncertain. The CDR3 is 15 residues long. Trimming stripped 3 bases from V and 5 bases from J, with 13 bases between. Germline values: CDR1 SSHAT, CDR2 FNYEAQ (reference sequence). CDR3 bases: TGTGCCAGCAGCTTGGTCGTTGGTGGGACCGGGGAGCTGTTTTTT. This codes for CASSLVVGGTGELFF.

This chain joins TRBV5-4 and TRBJ2-1; the match to TRBD2 covers 7 bases. Losses at the gene ends were 10 bases for V and 8 bases for J; bases not matched to a gene: 12. The CDR3 spans 13 residues. Germline V gives CDR1 SGHNT, CDR2 YYREEE (reference sequence). The CDR3 DNA sequence: TGTGCCTACGTAGCTCCGGCGGGGGATGAGCAGTTCTTC. Translation: CAYVAPAGDEQFF.

This chain connects TRBV25-1 to TRBJ2-3, with a possible D match to TRBD1 (6 bases). This CDR3 comprises 14 residues. CDR1 and CDR2 from the germline V gene are MGHDK and SYGVNS. V was pared by 7 bases and J by 1 base, with 12 bases between. The CDR3: CASTLQGGTDTQYF. For the CDR3, the DNA is TGTGCCAGCACATTACAGGGCGGCACAGATACGCAGTATTTT.

The rearrangement links TRBV7-3 to TRBJ2-3, with 9 bases lining up with TRBD1. V lost 5 bases to trimming and J lost 4 bases; unmatched junction nucleotides: 10. The germline CDR1 and CDR2 sequences are SGHTA and FQGTGA. This CDR3 is 16 amino acids long. The CDR3 reads CASSPTPGQGPDTQYF. CDR3 in DNA: TGTGCCAGCAGCCCAACTCCGGGACAGGGACCAGATACGCAGTATTTT.